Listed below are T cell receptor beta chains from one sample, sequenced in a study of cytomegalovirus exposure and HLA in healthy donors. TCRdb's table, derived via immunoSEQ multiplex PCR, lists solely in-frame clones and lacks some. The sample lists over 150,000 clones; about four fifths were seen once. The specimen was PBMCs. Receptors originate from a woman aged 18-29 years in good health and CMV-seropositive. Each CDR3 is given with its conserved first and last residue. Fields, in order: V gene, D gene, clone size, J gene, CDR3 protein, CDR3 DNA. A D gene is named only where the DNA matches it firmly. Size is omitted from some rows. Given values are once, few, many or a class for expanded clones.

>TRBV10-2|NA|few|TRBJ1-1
CASSEKESTEAFF
TGCGCCAGCAGCGAAAAAGAGTCCACTGAAGCTTTCTTT
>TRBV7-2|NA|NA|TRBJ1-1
CASSAQGGNTEAFF
TGTGCCAGCAGCGCACAGGGCGGGAACACTGAAGCTTTCTTT
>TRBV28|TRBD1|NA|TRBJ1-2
CASSYWDRGTGYTF
TGTGCCAGCAGTTACTGGGACAGGGGAACTGGCTACACCTTC
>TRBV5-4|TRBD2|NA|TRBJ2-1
CASSYETSEGNEQFF
TGTGCCAGCAGCTACGAGACTAGCGAGGGCAATGAGCAGTTCTTC
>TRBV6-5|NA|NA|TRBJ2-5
CASGGKSGTGTQYF
TGTGCCAGCGGAGGAAAAAGCGGCACGGGGACCCAGTACTTC
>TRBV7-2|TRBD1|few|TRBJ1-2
CASSLGNPGQNYGYTF
TGTGCCAGCAGCTTAGGAAACCCGGGACAGAACTATGGCTACACCTTC
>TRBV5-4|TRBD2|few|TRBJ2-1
CASSLSGGLYNEQFF
TGTGCCAGCAGCCTGAGCGGGGGACTCTACAATGAGCAGTTCTTC
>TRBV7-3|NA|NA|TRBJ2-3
CASSPGGRKDTQYF
TGTGCCAGCAGCCCAGGGGGGCGTAAAGATACGCAGTATTTT
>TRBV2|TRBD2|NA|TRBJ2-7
CASSEALAGNEQYF
TGTGCCAGCAGTGAGGCACTAGCGGGTAACGAGCAGTACTTC
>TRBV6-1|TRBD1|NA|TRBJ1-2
CASSEMGQTRRGYTF
TGTGCCAGCAGTGAAATGGGACAGACCCGGCGGGGCTACACCTTC
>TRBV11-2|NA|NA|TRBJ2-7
CASSLGMRSSYEQYF
TGTGCCAGCAGCTTAGGAATGCGGAGCTCCTACGAGCAGTACTTC
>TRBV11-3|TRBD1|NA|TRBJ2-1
CASSLNRGQYNEQFF
TGTGCCAGCAGCTTAAACAGGGGGCAGTACAATGAGCAGTTCTTC
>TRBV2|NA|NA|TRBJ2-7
CASSEVFRGILYEQYF
TGTGCCAGCAGTGAAGTTTTTAGGGGGATTCTATACGAGCAGTACTTC
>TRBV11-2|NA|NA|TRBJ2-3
CASSRSQGGLTDTQYF
TGTGCCAGCAGCAGGAGCCAGGGGGGACTCACAGATACGCAGTATTTT
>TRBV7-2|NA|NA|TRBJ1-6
CASSLRDTYNSPLHF
TGTGCCAGCAGCTTACGGGACACTTATAATTCACCCCTCCACTTT
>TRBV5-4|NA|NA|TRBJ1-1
CASSFSYQGSTEAFF
TGTGCCAGCAGCTTCTCGTACCAGGGAAGCACTGAAGCTTTCTTT
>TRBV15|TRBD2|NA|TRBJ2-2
CATSPRPGGDTGELFF
TGTGCCACCAGTCCGAGACCGGGAGGGGACACCGGGGAGCTGTTTTTT
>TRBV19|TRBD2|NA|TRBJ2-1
CASSASGGLYNEQFF
TGTGCCAGTAGTGCATCGGGGGGACTATACAATGAGCAGTTCTTC
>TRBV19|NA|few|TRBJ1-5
CASSPPSNRQHF
TGTGCCAGTAGTCCCCCTTCTAATCGTCAGCATTTT
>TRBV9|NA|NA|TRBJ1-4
CASSVVGGEKLFF
TGTGCCAGCAGCGTAGTGGGAGGCGAAAAACTGTTTTTT
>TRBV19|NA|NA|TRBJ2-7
CASSRGPRGEQYF
TGTGCCAGTAGTAGGGGACCGCGGGGCGAGCAGTACTTC
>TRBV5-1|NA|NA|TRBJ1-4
CASSPRAGERREKLFF
TGCGCCAGCAGCCCAAGAGCAGGGGAAAGACGGGAAAAACTGTTTTTT
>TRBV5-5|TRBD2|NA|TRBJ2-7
CASSFSGVSSYEQYF
TGTGCCAGCAGTTTTAGCGGGGTAAGCTCCTACGAGCAGTACTTC
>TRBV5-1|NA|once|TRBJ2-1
CASSLDPGHPYNEQFF
TGCGCCAGCAGCCTAGACCCGGGACACCCCTACAATGAGCAGTTCTTC
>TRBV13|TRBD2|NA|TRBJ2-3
CASSLRRGGVPLRTDTQYF
TGTGCCAGCAGCTTGAGGCGGGGGGGCGTGCCGTTGCGCACAGATACGCAGTATTTT
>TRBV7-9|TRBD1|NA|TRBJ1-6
CASGQAAYNSPLHF
TGTGCCAGCGGACAGGCTGCCTATAATTCACCCCTCCACTTT
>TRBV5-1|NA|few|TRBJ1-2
CASSLAPGAYGYTF
TGCGCCAGCAGCTTGGCCCCAGGGGCTTATGGCTACACCTTC
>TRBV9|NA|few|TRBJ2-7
CASSVGGQNYEQYF
TGTGCCAGCAGCGTAGGCGGACAAAACTACGAGCAGTACTTC
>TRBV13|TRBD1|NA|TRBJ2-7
CASSSEGQGRFYSSYEQYF
TGTGCCAGCAGCTCGGAGGGACAGGGGAGATTTTATAGCTCCTACGAGCAGTACTTC
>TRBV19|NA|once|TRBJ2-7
CASSRGAWEVQYF
TGTGCCAGTAGTAGAGGAGCGTGGGAGGTTCAGTACTTC
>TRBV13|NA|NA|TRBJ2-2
CASSNTWGRYTGELFF
TGTGCCAGCAGCAACACCTGGGGGCGATACACCGGGGAGCTGTTTTTT
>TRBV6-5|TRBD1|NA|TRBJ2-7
CASRPEGTGKYEQYF
TGTGCCAGCAGGCCGGAGGGGACAGGGAAATACGAGCAGTACTTC
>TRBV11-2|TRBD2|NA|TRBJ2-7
CASSLDRSGVRAREQYF
TGTGCCAGCAGCTTAGATCGGAGCGGGGTAAGGGCCCGGGAGCAGTACTTC
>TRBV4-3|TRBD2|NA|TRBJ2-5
CASSQDQRGGRETQYF
TGCGCCAGCAGCCAAGACCAGCGGGGGGGCCGAGAGACCCAGTACTTC
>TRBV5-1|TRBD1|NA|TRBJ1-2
CASSQFQGANYGYTF
TGCGCCAGCAGCCAGTTTCAGGGGGCTAACTATGGCTACACCTTC
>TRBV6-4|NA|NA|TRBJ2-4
CASSDSGALAKNIQYF
TGTGCCAGCAGTGACTCGGGGGCCCTAGCCAAAAACATTCAGTACTTC
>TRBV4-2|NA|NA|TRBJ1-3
CASSRGHGSGNTIYF
TGTGCCAGCAGCCGCGGCCACGGCTCTGGAAACACCATATATTTT
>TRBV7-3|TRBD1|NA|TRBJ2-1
CASSSSGQGYNEQFF
TGTGCCAGCAGCTCCTCGGGACAGGGCTACAATGAGCAGTTCTTC
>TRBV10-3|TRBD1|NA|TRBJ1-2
CAISDPGQGRGYTF
TGTGCCATCAGTGACCCAGGACAGGGGCGCGGCTACACCTTC
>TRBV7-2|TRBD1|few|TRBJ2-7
CASSRTGVPSYEQYF
TGTGCCAGCAGCAGAACAGGGGTTCCCTCCTACGAGCAGTACTTC
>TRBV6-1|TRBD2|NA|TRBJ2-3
CASSEPTSGGTDTQYF
TGTGCCAGCAGTGAACCTACTAGCGGGGGAACAGATACGCAGTATTTT
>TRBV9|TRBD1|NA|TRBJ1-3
CASSVVVQGIGNTIYF
TGTGCCAGCAGCGTAGTAGTACAGGGGATCGGAAACACCATATATTTT
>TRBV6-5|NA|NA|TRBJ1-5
CASSSASGQPQHF
TGTGCCAGCAGCTCGGCCTCGGGACAGCCCCAGCATTTT
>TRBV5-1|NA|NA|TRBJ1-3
CASSLGGVDGNTIYF
TGCGCCAGCAGCTTGGGGGGAGTTGATGGAAACACCATATATTTT
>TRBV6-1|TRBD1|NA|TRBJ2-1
CASSQGAWSEQFF
TGTGCCAGTTCTCAGGGGGCATGGAGTGAGCAGTTCTTC
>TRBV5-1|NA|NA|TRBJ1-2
CASSPSRGFYGYTF
TGCGCCAGCAGCCCATCAAGGGGCTTCTATGGCTACACCTTC
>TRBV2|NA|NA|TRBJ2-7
CASSVIAQGPAYEQYF
TGTGCCAGCAGTGTGATCGCCCAGGGGCCCGCCTACGAGCAGTACTTC
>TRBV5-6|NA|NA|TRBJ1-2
CASSLKRVAKLANYGYTF
TGTGCCAGCAGCTTAAAGAGGGTCGCGAAGCTAGCTAACTATGGCTACACCTTC
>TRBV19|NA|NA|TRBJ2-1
CASSIGSGTVRTYNEQFF
TGTGCCAGTAGTATAGGGTCCGGCACCGTCAGGACCTACAATGAGCAGTTCTTC
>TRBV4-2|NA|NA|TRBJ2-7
CASSRAERQYF
TGTGCCAGCAGCCGAGCTGAAAGGCAGTACTTC
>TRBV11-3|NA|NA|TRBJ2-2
CASSPPRGGERDTGELFF
TGTGCCAGCAGCCCGCCCCGCGGGGGCGAAAGGGACACCGGGGAGCTGTTTTTT
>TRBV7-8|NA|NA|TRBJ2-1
CASSLVDPSSYNEQFF
TGTGCCAGCAGCTTAGTTGACCCTAGCTCCTACAATGAGCAGTTCTTC
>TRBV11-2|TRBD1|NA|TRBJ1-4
CASSQRQGEKLFF
TGTGCCAGCAGCCAACGACAGGGTGAAAAACTGTTTTTT
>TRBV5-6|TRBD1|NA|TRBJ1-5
CASTATGGISNQPQHF
TGTGCCAGCACCGCGACAGGGGGAATCAGCAATCAGCCCCAGCATTTT
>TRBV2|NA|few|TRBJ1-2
CASSDRAGFGYTF
TGTGCCAGCAGCGACCGAGCAGGGTTCGGCTACACCTTC
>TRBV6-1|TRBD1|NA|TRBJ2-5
CASSEAGIQGIETQYF
TGTGCCAGCAGTGAAGCGGGGATACAGGGGATAGAGACCCAGTACTTC
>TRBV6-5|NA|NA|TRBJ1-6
CASSSQGGESPLHF
TGTGCCAGCAGTTCGCAGGGTGGCGAATCACCCCTCCACTTT
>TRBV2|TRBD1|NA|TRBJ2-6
CASSGQPTGFGANVLTF
TGTGCCAGCAGTGGCCAACCGACAGGGTTCGGGGCCAACGTCCTGACTTTC
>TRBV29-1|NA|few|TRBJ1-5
CSGPHQPQHF
TGCAGCGGGCCCCATCAGCCCCAGCATTTT